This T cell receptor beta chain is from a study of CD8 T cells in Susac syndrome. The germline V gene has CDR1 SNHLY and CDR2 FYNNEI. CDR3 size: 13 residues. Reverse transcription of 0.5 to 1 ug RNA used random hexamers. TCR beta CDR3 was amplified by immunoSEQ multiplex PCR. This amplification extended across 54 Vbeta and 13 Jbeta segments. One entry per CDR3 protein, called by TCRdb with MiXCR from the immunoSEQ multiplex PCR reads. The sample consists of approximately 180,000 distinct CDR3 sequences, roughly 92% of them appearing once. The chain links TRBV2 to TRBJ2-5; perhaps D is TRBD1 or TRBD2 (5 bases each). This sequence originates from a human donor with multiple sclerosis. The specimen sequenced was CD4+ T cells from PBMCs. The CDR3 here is CASLTGTGETQYF. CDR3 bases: TGTGCGAGCCTGACCGGGACCGGAGAGACCCAGTACTTC. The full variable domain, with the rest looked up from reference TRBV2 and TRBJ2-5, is EPEVTQTPSHQVTQMGQEVILRCVPISNHLYFYWYRQILGQKVEFLVSFYNNEISEKSEIFDDQFSVERPDGSNFTLKIRSTKLEDSAMYFCASLTGTGETQYFGPGTRLLVL.